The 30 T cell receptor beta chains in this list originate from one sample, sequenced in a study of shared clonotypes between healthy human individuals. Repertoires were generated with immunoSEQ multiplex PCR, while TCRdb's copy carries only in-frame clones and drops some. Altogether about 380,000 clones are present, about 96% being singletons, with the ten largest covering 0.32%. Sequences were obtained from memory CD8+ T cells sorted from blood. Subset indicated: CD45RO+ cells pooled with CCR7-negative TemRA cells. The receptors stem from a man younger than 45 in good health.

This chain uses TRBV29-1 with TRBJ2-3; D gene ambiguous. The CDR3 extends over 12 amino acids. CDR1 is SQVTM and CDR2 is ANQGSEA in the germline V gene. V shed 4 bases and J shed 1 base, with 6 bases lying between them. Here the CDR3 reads CSVAQGTDTQYF. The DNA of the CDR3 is TGCAGCGTTGCCCAGGGCACAGATACGCAGTATTTT.

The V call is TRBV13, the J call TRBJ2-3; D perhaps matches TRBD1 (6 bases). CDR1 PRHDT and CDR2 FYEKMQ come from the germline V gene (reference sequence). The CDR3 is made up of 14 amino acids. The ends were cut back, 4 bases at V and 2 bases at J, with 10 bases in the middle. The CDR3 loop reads CASSSTGPTDTQYF. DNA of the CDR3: TGTGCCAGCAGCTCGACAGGCCCCACAGATACGCAGTATTTT.

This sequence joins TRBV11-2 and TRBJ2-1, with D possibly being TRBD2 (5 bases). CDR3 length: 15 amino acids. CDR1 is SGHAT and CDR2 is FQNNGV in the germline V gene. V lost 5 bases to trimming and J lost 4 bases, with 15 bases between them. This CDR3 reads CASSPERTLYNEQFF. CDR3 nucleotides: TGTGCCAGCAGCCCTGAGCGGACCCTATACAATGAGCAGTTCTTC.

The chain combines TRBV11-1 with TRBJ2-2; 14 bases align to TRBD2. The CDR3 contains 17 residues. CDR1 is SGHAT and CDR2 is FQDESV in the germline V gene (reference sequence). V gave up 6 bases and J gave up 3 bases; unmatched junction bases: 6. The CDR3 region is CASRRTSGRRHTGELFF. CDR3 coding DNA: TGTGCCAGCAGGAGGACTAGCGGGAGGCGGCACACCGGGGAGCTGTTTTTT.

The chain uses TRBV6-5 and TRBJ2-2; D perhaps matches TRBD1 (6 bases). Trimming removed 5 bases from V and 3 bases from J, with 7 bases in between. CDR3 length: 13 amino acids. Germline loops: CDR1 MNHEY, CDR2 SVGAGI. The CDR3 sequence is CASSRTDTGELFF. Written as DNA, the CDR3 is TGTGCCAGCAGTAGGACAGACACCGGGGAGCTGTTTTTT.

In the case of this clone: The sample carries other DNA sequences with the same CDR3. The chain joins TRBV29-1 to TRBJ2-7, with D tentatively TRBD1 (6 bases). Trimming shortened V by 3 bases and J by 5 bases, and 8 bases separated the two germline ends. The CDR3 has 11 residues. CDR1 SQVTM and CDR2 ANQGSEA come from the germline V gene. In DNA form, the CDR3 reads TGCAGCGTTGACAGGGGACACGAGCAGTACTTC. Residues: CSVDRGHEQYF.

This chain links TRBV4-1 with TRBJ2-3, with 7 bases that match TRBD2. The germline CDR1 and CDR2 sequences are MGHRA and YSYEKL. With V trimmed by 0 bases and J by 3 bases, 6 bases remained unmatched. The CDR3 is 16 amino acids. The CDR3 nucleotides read TGCGCCAGCAGCCAAGAAGGCGGGAGAAGGACAGATACGCAGTATTTT. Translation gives CASSQEGGRRTDTQYF.

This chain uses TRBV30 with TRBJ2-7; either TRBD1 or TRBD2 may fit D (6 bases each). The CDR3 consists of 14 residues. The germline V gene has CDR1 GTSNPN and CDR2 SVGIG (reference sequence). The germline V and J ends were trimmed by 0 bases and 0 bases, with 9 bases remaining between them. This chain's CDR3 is CAWSVGGASYEQYF. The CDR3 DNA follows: TGTGCCTGGAGTGTCGGGGGCGCCTCCTACGAGCAGTACTTC.

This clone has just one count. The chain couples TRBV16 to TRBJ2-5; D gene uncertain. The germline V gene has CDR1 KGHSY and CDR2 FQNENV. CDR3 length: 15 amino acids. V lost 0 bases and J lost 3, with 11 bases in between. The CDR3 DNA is TGTGCCAGCAGCCAATCCGCTTACGGAAAAGAGACCCAGTACTTC. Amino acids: CASSQSAYGKETQYF.

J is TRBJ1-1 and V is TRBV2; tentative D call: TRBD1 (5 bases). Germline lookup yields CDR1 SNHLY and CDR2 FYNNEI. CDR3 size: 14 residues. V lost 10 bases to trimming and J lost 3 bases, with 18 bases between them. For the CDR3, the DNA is TGTGCCACGCCGGGACGTCAGGTTGACACTGAAGCTTTCTTT. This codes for CATPGRQVDTEAFF.

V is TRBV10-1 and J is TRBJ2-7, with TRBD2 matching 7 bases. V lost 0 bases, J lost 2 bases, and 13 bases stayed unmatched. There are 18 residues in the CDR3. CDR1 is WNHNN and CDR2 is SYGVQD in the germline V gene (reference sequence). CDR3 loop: CASSESKVGGSAPYEQYF. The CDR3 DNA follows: TGCGCCAGCAGTGAGTCGAAGGTAGGCGGGAGCGCTCCCTACGAGCAGTACTTC.

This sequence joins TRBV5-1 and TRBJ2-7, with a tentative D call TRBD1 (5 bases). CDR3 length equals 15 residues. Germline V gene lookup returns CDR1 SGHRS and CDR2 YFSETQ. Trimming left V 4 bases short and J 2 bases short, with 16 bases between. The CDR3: CASSTVGVPTYEQYF. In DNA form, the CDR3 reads TGCGCCAGCAGCACAGTAGGGGTGCCTACCTACGAGCAGTACTTC.

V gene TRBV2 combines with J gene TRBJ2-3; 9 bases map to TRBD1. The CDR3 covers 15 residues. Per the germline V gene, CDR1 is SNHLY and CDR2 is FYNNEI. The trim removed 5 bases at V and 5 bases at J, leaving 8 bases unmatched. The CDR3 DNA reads TGTGCCAGCAGTCCTACAGGGGGCGCGGTAGATACGCAGTATTTT. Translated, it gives CASSPTGGAVDTQYF.

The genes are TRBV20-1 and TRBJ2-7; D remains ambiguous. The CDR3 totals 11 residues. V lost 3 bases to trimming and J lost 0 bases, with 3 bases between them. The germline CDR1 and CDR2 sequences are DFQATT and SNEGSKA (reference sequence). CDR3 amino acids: CSARISYEQYF. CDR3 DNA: TGCAGTGCTAGGATCTCCTACGAGCAGTACTTC.

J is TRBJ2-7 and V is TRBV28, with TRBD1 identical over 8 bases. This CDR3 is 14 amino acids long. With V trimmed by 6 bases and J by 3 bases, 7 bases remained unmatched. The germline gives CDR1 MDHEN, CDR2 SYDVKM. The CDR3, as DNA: TGTGCCAGCAGAACAGGGGGACAGGACTACGAGCAGTACTTC. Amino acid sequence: CASRTGGQDYEQYF.

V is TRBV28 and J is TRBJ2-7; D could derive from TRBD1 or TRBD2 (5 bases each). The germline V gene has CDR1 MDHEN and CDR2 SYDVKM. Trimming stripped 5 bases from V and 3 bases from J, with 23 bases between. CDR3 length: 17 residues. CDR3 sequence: CASSTPETGREHYEQYF. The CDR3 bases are TGTGCCAGCAGTACCCCCGAAACGGGCAGGGAGCACTACGAGCAGTACTTC.

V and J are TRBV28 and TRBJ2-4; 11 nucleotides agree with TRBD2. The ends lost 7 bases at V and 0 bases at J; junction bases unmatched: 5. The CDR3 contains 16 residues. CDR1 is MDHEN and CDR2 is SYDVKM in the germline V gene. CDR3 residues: CASISSGRAAKNIQYF. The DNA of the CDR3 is TGTGCCAGCATAAGTAGCGGGAGGGCAGCCAAAAACATTCAGTACTTC.

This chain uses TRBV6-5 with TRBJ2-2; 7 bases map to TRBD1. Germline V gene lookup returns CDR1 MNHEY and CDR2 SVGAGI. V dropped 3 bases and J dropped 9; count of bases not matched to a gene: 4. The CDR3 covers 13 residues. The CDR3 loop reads CASSYRQGRELFF. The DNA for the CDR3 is TGTGCCAGCAGTTATAGACAGGGAAGGGAGCTGTTTTTT.

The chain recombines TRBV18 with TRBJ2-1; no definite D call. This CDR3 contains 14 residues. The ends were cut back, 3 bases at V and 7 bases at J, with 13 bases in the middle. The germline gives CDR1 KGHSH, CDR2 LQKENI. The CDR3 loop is CASSPARRDNEQFF. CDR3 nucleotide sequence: TGTGCCAGCTCACCGGCTCGAAGGGATAATGAGCAGTTCTTC.

CDR3 residues: CASSVLVGGPTDTQYF. DNA for the CDR3: TGTGCCAGCAGTGTGTTAGTAGGTGGGCCCACAGATACGCAGTATTTT. The rearrangement joins TRBV6-1 to TRBJ2-3; D unclear. Trimming left V 4 bases short and J 2 bases short, with 16 bases between. Germline assignment: CDR1 MNHNS and CDR2 SASEGT. The CDR3 loop spans 16 amino acids.

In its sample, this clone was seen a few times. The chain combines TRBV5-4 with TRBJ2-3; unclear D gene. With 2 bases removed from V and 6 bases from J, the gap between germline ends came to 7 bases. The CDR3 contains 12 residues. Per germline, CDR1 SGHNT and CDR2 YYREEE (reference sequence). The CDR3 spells CASSFSGDTQYF. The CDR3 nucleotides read TGTGCCAGCAGCTTTTCGGGTGATACGCAGTATTTT.

Here the CDR3 DNA reads TGTGCCAGCAGCTTGGATGGGAGCAATCAGCCCCAGCATTTT. Translating gives CASSLDGSNQPQHF. The V gene is TRBV5-4, the J gene TRBJ1-5; D not resolved. The CDR3 spans 14 residues. CDR1 and CDR2 from the germline V gene are SGHNT and YYREEE (reference sequence). The ends were cut back, 0 bases at V and 1 base at J, with 5 bases in the middle.

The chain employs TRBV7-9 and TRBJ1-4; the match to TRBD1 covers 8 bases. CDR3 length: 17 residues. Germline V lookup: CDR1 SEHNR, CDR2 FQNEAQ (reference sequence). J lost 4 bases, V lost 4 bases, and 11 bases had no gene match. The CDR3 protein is CASSSGQGARDNEKLFF. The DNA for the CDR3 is TGTGCCAGCAGCTCGGGGCAGGGGGCGCGAGATAATGAAAAACTGTTTTTT.

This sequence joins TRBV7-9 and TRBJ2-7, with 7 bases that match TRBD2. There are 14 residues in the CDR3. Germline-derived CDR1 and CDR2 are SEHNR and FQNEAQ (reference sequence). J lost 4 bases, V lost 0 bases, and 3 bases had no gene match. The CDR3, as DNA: TGTGCCAGCAGCTTAGCCGGGACTACGTACGAGCAGTACTTC. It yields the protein CASSLAGTTYEQYF.

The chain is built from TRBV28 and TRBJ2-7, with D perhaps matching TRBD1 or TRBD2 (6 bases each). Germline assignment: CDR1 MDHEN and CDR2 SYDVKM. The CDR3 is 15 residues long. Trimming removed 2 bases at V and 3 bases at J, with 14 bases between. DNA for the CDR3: TGTGCCAGCAGTTTACCGGGAGTAGGGGGCTACGAGCAGTACTTC. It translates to CASSLPGVGGYEQYF.

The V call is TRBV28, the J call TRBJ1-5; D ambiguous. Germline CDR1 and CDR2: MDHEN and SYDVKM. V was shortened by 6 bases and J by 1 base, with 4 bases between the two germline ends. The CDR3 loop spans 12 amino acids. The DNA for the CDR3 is TGTGCCAGCAGAGAGAGCAATCAGCCCCAGCATTTT. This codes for CASRESNQPQHF.

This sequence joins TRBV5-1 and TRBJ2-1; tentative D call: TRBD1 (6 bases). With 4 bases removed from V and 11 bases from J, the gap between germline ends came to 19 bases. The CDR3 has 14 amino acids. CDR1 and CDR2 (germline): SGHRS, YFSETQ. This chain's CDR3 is CASSRGQNALKQFF. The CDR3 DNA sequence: TGCGCCAGCAGCCGTGGACAGAACGCCCTAAAGCAGTTCTTC.

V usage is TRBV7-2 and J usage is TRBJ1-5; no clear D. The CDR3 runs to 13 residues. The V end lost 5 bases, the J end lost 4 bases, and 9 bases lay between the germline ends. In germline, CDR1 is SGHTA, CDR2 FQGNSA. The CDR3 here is CASSEVPNQPQHF. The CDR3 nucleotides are TGTGCCAGCAGCGAAGTCCCAAATCAGCCCCAGCATTTT. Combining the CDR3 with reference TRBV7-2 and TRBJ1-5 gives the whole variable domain GAGVSQSPSNKVTEKGKDVELRCDPISGHTALYWYRQSLGQGLEFLIYFQGNSAPDKSGLPSDRFSAERTGGSVSTLTIQRTQQEDSAVYLCASSEVPNQPQHFGDGTRLSIL.

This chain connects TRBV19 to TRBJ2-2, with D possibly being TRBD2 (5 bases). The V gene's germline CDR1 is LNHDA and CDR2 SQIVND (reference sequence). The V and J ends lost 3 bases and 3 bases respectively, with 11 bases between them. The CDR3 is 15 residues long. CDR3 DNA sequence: TGTGCCAGTAGTATTGCCAGCGGATACACCGGGGAGCTGTTTTTT. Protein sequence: CASSIASGYTGELFF.

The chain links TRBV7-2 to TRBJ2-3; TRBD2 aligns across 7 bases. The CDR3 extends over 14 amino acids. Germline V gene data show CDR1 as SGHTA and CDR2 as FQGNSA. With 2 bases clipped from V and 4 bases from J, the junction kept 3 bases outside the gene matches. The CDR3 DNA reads TGTGCCAGCAGCTTATCGGGAGGTGCAGATACGCAGTATTTT. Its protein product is CASSLSGGADTQYF.